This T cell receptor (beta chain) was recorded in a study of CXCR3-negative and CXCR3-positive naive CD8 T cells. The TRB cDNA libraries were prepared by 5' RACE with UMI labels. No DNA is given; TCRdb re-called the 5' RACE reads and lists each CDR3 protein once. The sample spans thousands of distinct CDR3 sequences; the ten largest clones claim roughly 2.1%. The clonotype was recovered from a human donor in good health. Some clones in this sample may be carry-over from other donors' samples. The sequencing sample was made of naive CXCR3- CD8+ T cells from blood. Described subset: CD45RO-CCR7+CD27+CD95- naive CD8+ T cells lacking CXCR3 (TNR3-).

CDR3 residues: CSATVRDRVRMAAGYTF. The rearrangement uses TRBV20-1 and TRBJ1-2; the TCRdb call, TRBD1, lacks DNA for checking. The germline V gene has CDR1 DFQATT and CDR2 SNEGSKA (reference sequence). CDR3 length equals 17 residues.